A selection of T cell receptor beta chains follows, all from one sample in a study of T cell responses to AZD1222 COVID-19 vaccine. Repertoires were generated with immunoSEQ multiplex PCR, while TCRdb's copy carries only in-frame clones and drops some. The profile shows about 120,000 clones, roughly nine tenths of them singletons. Here the sequenced sample was peripheral blood, taken 28 days after the second AZD1222 dose. Source of these receptors: an adult who received the AZD1222 COVID-19 vaccine. The CDR3 runs from the conserved cysteine through the conserved F or W. D genes are given only for firm matches. The size entry is marked missing in some rows and otherwise reads once, few, many or a size class.

V gene,J gene,D gene,clone size,CDR3 length,CDR3 protein,CDR3 DNA
TRBV6-6,TRBJ2-5,.,.,13,CASTPTGRETQYF,TGTGCCAGCACCCCGACAGGACGGGAGACCCAGTACTTC
TRBV7-6,TRBJ2-2,TRBD2,.,15,CASSAAGLDTGELFF,TGTGCCAGCAGCGCCGCGGGACTAGACACCGGGGAGCTGTTTTTT
TRBV3-1/TRBV3-2,TRBJ1-1,.,.,16,CASSHGKAGSGTEAFF,TGTGCCAGCAGCCATGGCAAAGCCGGGTCGGGCACTGAAGCTTTCTTT
TRBV7-9,TRBJ2-2,TRBD2,.,17,CASSSPSGGVLTGELFF,TGTGCCAGCAGCTCTCCTAGCGGGGGGGTCCTCACCGGGGAGCTGTTTTTT
TRBV7-2,TRBJ2-7,TRBD2,.,14,CASRTAGGSHEQYF,TGTGCCAGCAGAACAGCGGGGGGTTCCCACGAGCAGTACTTC
TRBV2,TRBJ1-2,.,.,14,CASTERPGLDGYTF,TGTGCCAGCACCGAAAGGCCGGGGTTGGATGGCTACACCTTC
TRBV5-1,TRBJ1-2,.,.,13,CASSLTSTYGYTF,TGCGCCAGCAGCTTGACGTCCACCTATGGCTACACCTTC
TRBV7-9,TRBJ1-1,.,.,15,CASSHYRDGHTEAFF,TGTGCCAGCAGTCATTACCGGGACGGACACACTGAAGCTTTCTTT
TRBV30,TRBJ1-1,.,.,13,CAWRRSGITEAFF,TGTGCCTGGAGGCGCTCAGGGATTACTGAAGCTTTCTTT
TRBV27,TRBJ1-5,.,.,15,CASSPLTGPGQPQHF,TGTGCCAGCAGTCCGCTGACAGGTCCAGGTCAGCCCCAGCATTTT
TRBV27,TRBJ2-2,.,.,15,CASSSIQGRTGELFF,TGTGCCAGCAGTTCAATACAGGGTCGGACCGGGGAGCTGTTTTTT
TRBV6-2/TRBV6-3,TRBJ1-5,TRBD1,once,15,CASSYLGQSNQPQHF,TGTGCCAGCAGTTACTTGGGACAGTCCAATCAGCCCCAGCATTTT
TRBV4-1,TRBJ2-3,TRBD1,.,16,CASSHRPGQGGDTQYF,TGCGCCAGCAGCCACCGTCCGGGACAGGGGGGGGATACGCAGTATTTT
TRBV6-5,TRBJ1-6,.,.,14,CASKPGPRDSPLHF,TGTGCCAGCAAACCGGGACCTAGGGATTCACCCCTCCACTTT
TRBV11-2,TRBJ1-1,.,.,16,CASSLLSTGMNTEAFF,TGTGCCAGCAGCTTACTATCTACAGGGATGAACACTGAAGCTTTCTTT
TRBV6-5,TRBJ1-6,TRBD1,.,14,CASSRTGPNSPLHF,TGTGCCAGCAGCCGGACAGGCCCTAATTCACCCCTCCACTTT